These 19 T cell receptor beta chains were sequenced from one sample in a study of CD8 T cells in Susac syndrome. Random-hexamer reverse transcription was applied to about 0.5 to 1 ug RNA. Each CDR3 protein gets one entry after TCRdb re-called the immunoSEQ multiplex PCR reads with MiXCR. Of some 130,000 distinct CDR3 sequences listed, nearly 95% are singletons. Sequenced input: CD4+ T cells from PBMCs. Source of these receptors: a human donor in good health.

This chain connects TRBV28 to TRBJ1-5; TRBD1 might be the D (6 bases). This CDR3 has 15 amino acids. V lost 6 bases and J lost 0, with 12 bases in between. Germline CDR1 MDHEN, CDR2 SYDVKM. The CDR3 here is CASSRGGYSNQPQHF. CDR3 in DNA: TGTGCCAGCAGCCGGGGGGGCTATAGCAATCAGCCCCAGCATTTT.

The J gene is TRBJ2-7, the V gene TRBV15, with TRBD1 identical over 8 bases. V shed 5 bases, J shed 6 bases, and the junction held 9 bases outside the gene matches. The CDR3 runs 14 residues. CDR1 and CDR2 (germline): LNHNV, YYDKDF (reference sequence). The CDR3 spells CATSPWTGWGEQYF. The CDR3 bases are TGTGCCACCAGCCCCTGGACAGGGTGGGGCGAGCAGTACTTC.

This chain joins TRBV27 and TRBJ2-2; possibly TRBD1 or TRBD2 for D (5 bases each). Trimming removed 3 bases from V and 3 bases from J, with 8 bases in between. CDR3 length equals 14 residues. Germline V gene lookup returns CDR1 MNHEY and CDR2 SMNVEV (reference sequence). The CDR3 region has the DNA TGTGCCAGCAGTTTGGTGGGACACACCGGGGAGCTGTTTTTT. Its protein is CASSLVGHTGELFF.

V usage is TRBV12-3 or TRBV12-4 and J usage is TRBJ1-1, with TRBD1 matching over 7 bases. V trimming: 4 bases; J trimming: 0 bases; junction bases outside the gene matches: 5. The CDR3 contains 15 residues. CDR3 sequence: CASSSGQRMNTEAFF. The CDR3 bases are TGTGCCAGCAGTTCGGGACAGAGAATGAACACTGAAGCTTTCTTT.

The chain couples TRBV7-2 to TRBJ1-5; D might be TRBD1 (5 bases). This CDR3 comprises 13 residues. Per the germline V gene, CDR1 is SGHTA and CDR2 is FQGNSA. The V and J ends lost 3 bases and 7 bases respectively, with 10 bases between them. CDR3 DNA sequence: TGTGCCAGCAGCTTTCCAGGGCAACAGCCCCAGCATTTT. It encodes CASSFPGQQPQHF.

V gene TRBV2 combines with J gene TRBJ2-1; 8 bases are a match to TRBD1. J gave up 2 bases and V 7 bases, and 1 base lay outside the gene matches. Germline values: CDR1 SNHLY, CDR2 FYNNEI. This CDR3 spans 13 amino acids. Here the CDR3 reads CASNRGAYNEQFF. As DNA, the CDR3 is TGTGCCAGCAACAGGGGGGCCTACAATGAGCAGTTCTTC.

The rearrangement joins TRBV3-1 to TRBJ2-1; 7 bases line up with TRBD2. V trimming: 0 bases; J trimming: 9 bases; junction bases outside the gene matches: 5. CDR3 length equals 14 residues. Germline V gene lookup returns CDR1 LGHDT and CDR2 YNNKEL (reference sequence). The CDR3 here is CASSQDRGGGEQFF. The CDR3 nucleotides are TGTGCCAGCAGCCAAGATCGCGGGGGAGGTGAGCAGTTCTTC.

The V and J genes are TRBV28 and TRBJ2-1; D ambiguous. Trimming pared 5 bases from V and 1 base from J, leaving 9 bases between. This CDR3 comprises 14 residues. CDR1 MDHEN and CDR2 SYDVKM come from the germline V gene. The CDR3 region has the DNA TGTGCCAGCAGTCCCGATGATTCCTACAATGAGCAGTTCTTC. It codes for CASSPDDSYNEQFF.

The chain recombines TRBV9 with TRBJ2-2, with a weak D call TRBD1 (6 bases). Deletions cut 3 bases from V and 1 base from J, with 10 bases between. CDR1 is SGDLS and CDR2 is YYNGEE in the germline V gene. The length of the CDR3 is 15 residues. The CDR3: CASSAGTLNTGELFF. CDR3 nucleotides: TGTGCCAGCAGCGCCGGGACATTGAACACCGGGGAGCTGTTTTTT.

Here the CDR3 DNA reads TGCAGCACCACGGAGACGAACACCGGGGAGCTGTTTTTT. It yields the protein CSTTETNTGELFF. This sequence joins TRBV29-1 and TRBJ2-2; D gene unclear. Germline CDR1 SQVTM, CDR2 ANQGSEA. Deletions cut 8 bases from V and 0 bases from J, with 10 bases between. The CDR3 consists of 13 residues.

V is TRBV18 and J is TRBJ2-3; possibly TRBD1 for D (6 bases). The CDR3 spans 16 residues. Germline V gene data show CDR1 as KGHSH and CDR2 as LQKENI. Trimming removed 0 bases from V and 2 bases from J, with 12 bases in between. CDR3 coding DNA: TGTGCCAGCTCACCACCTGACAGGTTCTCCACAGATACGCAGTATTTT. Translation: CASSPPDRFSTDTQYF. Based on the CDR3 plus reference TRBV18 and TRBJ2-3, the full variable domain is NAGVMQNPRHLVRRRGQEARLRCSPMKGHSHVYWYRQLPEEGLKFMVYLQKENIIDESGMPKERFSAEFPKEGPSILRIQQVVRGDSAAYFCASSPPDRFSTDTQYFGPGTRLTVL.

J is TRBJ2-4 and V is TRBV3-1; 11 bases are a match to TRBD2. J was trimmed by 3 bases and V by 2 bases; bases with no gene match: 15. Germline values: CDR1 LGHDT, CDR2 YNNKEL (reference sequence). The CDR3 runs to 20 residues. In DNA form, the CDR3 reads TGTGCCAGCAGCCAACTCCCGGGGATAGCGGGAGGGCCCGGCAAAAACATTCAGTACTTC. The encoded protein is CASSQLPGIAGGPGKNIQYF. Looking up the rest from reference TRBV3-1 and TRBJ2-4 gives the full variable domain: DTAVSQTPKYLVTQMGNDKSIKCEQNLGHDTMYWYKQDSKKFLKIMFSYNNKELIINETVPNRFSPKSPDKAHLNLHINSLELGDSAVYFCASSQLPGIAGGPGKNIQYFGAGTRLSVL.

This clonotype was recorded once. The chain links TRBV29-1 to TRBJ1-1, with 7 positions matching TRBD1. The trim removed 4 bases at V and 1 base at J, leaving 9 bases unmatched. This CDR3 spans 15 amino acids. The germline V gene has CDR1 SQVTM and CDR2 ANQGSEA. CDR3 residues: CSVVQSGGRNTEAFF. DNA for the CDR3: TGCAGCGTTGTACAGTCAGGGGGTCGGAACACTGAAGCTTTCTTT.

V and J are TRBV11-1 and TRBJ2-7; 8 bases map to TRBD1. CDR1 is SGHAT and CDR2 is FQDESV in the germline V gene (reference sequence). CDR3 length: 13 residues. V lost 7 bases and J lost 4; bases outside the gene matches: 6. The CDR3 protein is CASNADREYEQYF. DNA for the CDR3: TGTGCCAGCAACGCGGACAGGGAATACGAGCAGTACTTC.

The CDR3 here is CASSPMGLPQETQYF. The DNA for the CDR3 is TGTGCCAGCAGCCCCATGGGTCTCCCTCAAGAGACCCAGTACTTC. The chain uses TRBV9 and TRBJ2-5; D remains unclear. V was trimmed by 4 bases and J by 2 bases, leaving 15 bases between them. Germline V gives CDR1 SGDLS, CDR2 YYNGEE. The CDR3 has 15 amino acids.

The chain joins TRBV7-2 to TRBJ2-5; D might be TRBD2 (5 bases). CDR1 SGHTA and CDR2 FQGNSA come from the germline V gene. There are 14 residues in the CDR3. V lost 2 bases and J 2 bases, leaving 9 bases between the germline ends. CDR3 coding DNA: TGTGCCAGCAGCTTACAAGCGGAGCAAGAGACCCAGTACTTC. Translated, it gives CASSLQAEQETQYF. The whole variable domain, filled in from reference TRBV7-2 and TRBJ2-5, reads GAGVSQSPSNKVTEKGKDVELRCDPISGHTALYWYRQSLGQGLEFLIYFQGNSAPDKSGLPSDRFSAERTGGSVSTLTIQRTQQEDSAVYLCASSLQAEQETQYFGPGTRLLVL.

The V call is TRBV7-9, the J call TRBJ2-7; D is unresolved. V lost 1 base and J lost 0, with 4 bases in between. Germline V gives CDR1 SEHNR, CDR2 FQNEAQ (reference sequence). CDR3 size: 13 residues. Here the CDR3 DNA reads TGTGCCAGCAGCTTAGGCTACTCCTACGAGCAGTACTTC. Protein product: CASSLGYSYEQYF.

This sequence joins TRBV24-1 and TRBJ2-7; TRBD1 matches at 8 bases. This CDR3 is built from 14 residues. Trimming took 9 bases from V and 5 from J; bases not matched to a gene: 11. Germline V CDR1 and CDR2: KGHDR, SFDVKD. CDR3 in DNA: TGTGCCACCGGCGGGACAGGAGGGCTCGACGAGCAGTACTTC. Its translation: CATGGTGGLDEQYF.

For the CDR3, the DNA is TGCAGCGTTGGGGACTTCGAGCAGTTCTTC. Translating gives CSVGDFEQFF. The chain links TRBV29-1 to TRBJ2-1; maybe TRBD2 (6 bases). With 4 bases removed from V and 10 bases from J, the gap between germline ends came to 8 bases. In germline, CDR1 is SQVTM, CDR2 ANQGSEA. This CDR3 region has 10 residues.